This is a list of T cell receptor beta chains from one sample in a study of T cell responses to AZD1222 COVID-19 vaccine. Libraries were prepared by immunoSEQ multiplex PCR; TCRdb keeps only in-frame clonotypes and omits some of them. Of 95,000 to 150,000 clones in the sample, around 91% were seen once. The sequences come from peripheral blood, collected on day 0 of AZD1222 vaccination. These receptors were taken from an adult in good health. Both conserved end residues are part of each CDR3. A D gene is named only where the DNA matches it firmly. Not all rows give a size; the values are once, few, many and, for expanded clones, a class.

j_gene: TRBJ2-2
d_gene: .
v_gene: TRBV12-3/TRBV12-4
abundance: .
CDR3nt: TGTGCCAGCAGTTTAGCCACCGGGGAGCTGTTTTTT
CDR3aa: CASSLATGELFF

j_gene: TRBJ1-2
d_gene: .
v_gene: TRBV6-5
abundance: .
CDR3nt: TGTGCCAGCAGTCCATCCGTCGTGGACGGCTACACCTTC
CDR3aa: CASSPSVVDGYTF

j_gene: TRBJ1-1
d_gene: .
v_gene: TRBV2
abundance: .
CDR3nt: TGTGCCAGCAGTGGAGGGCCAGCAAGGACTGAAGCTTTCTTT
CDR3aa: CASSGGPARTEAFF

j_gene: TRBJ2-3
d_gene: .
v_gene: TRBV15
abundance: .
CDR3nt: TGTGCCACCAGCAGCTCCGGATTGGGAGCAGATACGCAGTATTTT
CDR3aa: CATSSSGLGADTQYF

j_gene: TRBJ2-1
d_gene: .
v_gene: TRBV18
abundance: .
CDR3nt: TGTGCCAGCTCACACCTCGGTTCATCAGAGAGCTCCTACAATGAGCAGTTCTTC
CDR3aa: CASSHLGSSESSYNEQFF

j_gene: TRBJ1-5
d_gene: .
v_gene: TRBV12-3/TRBV12-4
abundance: .
CDR3nt: TGTGCCAGCAGTTTTTACAGGCGGTCCCAGCATTTT
CDR3aa: CASSFYRRSQHF

j_gene: TRBJ2-1
d_gene: TRBD2
v_gene: TRBV5-6
abundance: .
CDR3nt: TGTGCCAGCAGCTCACGGACTAGCGGATTTTACAATGAGCAGTTCTTC
CDR3aa: CASSSRTSGFYNEQFF

j_gene: TRBJ1-1
d_gene: .
v_gene: TRBV7-3
abundance: .
CDR3nt: TGTGCCAGCAGCTTAGAGGGGGTAGGGACTGAAGCTTTCTTT
CDR3aa: CASSLEGVGTEAFF

j_gene: TRBJ1-2
d_gene: TRBD1
v_gene: TRBV5-1
abundance: .
CDR3nt: TGCGCCAGCAGCTTGGGGACAGGGGATGGCGGCTACACCTTC
CDR3aa: CASSLGTGDGGYTF

j_gene: TRBJ1-1
d_gene: .
v_gene: TRBV6-5
abundance: .
CDR3nt: TGTGCCAGCAGGGGGACGGCAACTGAAGCTTTCTTT
CDR3aa: CASRGTATEAFF

j_gene: TRBJ1-4
d_gene: .
v_gene: TRBV19
abundance: .
CDR3nt: TGTGCCAGTAGCGGGCCCGACGGATCTAATGAAAAACTGTTTTTT
CDR3aa: CASSGPDGSNEKLFF

j_gene: TRBJ2-1
d_gene: TRBD1
v_gene: TRBV7-9
abundance: .
CDR3nt: TGTGCCAGCAGCTTGATTACAGGGGGCGTCTACAATGAGCAGTTCTTC
CDR3aa: CASSLITGGVYNEQFF

j_gene: TRBJ2-3
d_gene: TRBD2
v_gene: TRBV3-1/TRBV3-2
abundance: once
CDR3nt: TGTGCCAGCAGCAACCGACTAGCGGGGGGAGGTACAGATACGCAGTATTTT
CDR3aa: CASSNRLAGGGTDTQYF

j_gene: TRBJ2-7
d_gene: TRBD1
v_gene: TRBV7-3
abundance: .
CDR3nt: TGTGCCAGCAGCTCTTCCGGGACAGCCGTTCTACAGCAGTACTTC
CDR3aa: CASSSSGTAVLQQYF

j_gene: TRBJ2-7
d_gene: .
v_gene: TRBV2
abundance: .
CDR3nt: TGTGCCAGCAGTGCCCCCCAGTCCGAGCAGTACTTC
CDR3aa: CASSAPQSEQYF

j_gene: TRBJ1-5
d_gene: TRBD1
v_gene: TRBV6-5
abundance: .
CDR3nt: TGTGCCAGCAGAGCCGGGACAGGGGGGGATCAGCCCCAGCATTTT
CDR3aa: CASRAGTGGDQPQHF

j_gene: TRBJ1-1
d_gene: TRBD1
v_gene: TRBV7-9
abundance: once
CDR3nt: TGTGCCAGCAGCTGGGGACAGGGACTCTTCACTGAAGCTTTCTTT
CDR3aa: CASSWGQGLFTEAFF

j_gene: TRBJ2-7
d_gene: .
v_gene: TRBV30
abundance: .
CDR3nt: TGTGCCTGGATGTCGGCGCGCCTCGAGCAGTACTTC
CDR3aa: CAWMSARLEQYF

j_gene: TRBJ2-3
d_gene: .
v_gene: TRBV28
abundance: .
CDR3nt: TGTGCCAGCAGTTCCCCCTCACGCCGGACAGATACGCAGTATTTT
CDR3aa: CASSSPSRRTDTQYF

j_gene: TRBJ2-2
d_gene: TRBD1
v_gene: TRBV6-1
abundance: .
CDR3nt: TGTGCCAGCAGTGGTTCCAGGGGGCAGTGGACCGGGGAGCTGTTTTTT
CDR3aa: CASSGSRGQWTGELFF

j_gene: TRBJ2-5
d_gene: .
v_gene: TRBV2
abundance: once
CDR3nt: TGTGCCAGCAGTGGCCGGGAGTGGGCCCAGTACTTC
CDR3aa: CASSGREWAQYF

j_gene: TRBJ1-4
d_gene: .
v_gene: TRBV5-1
abundance: .
CDR3nt: TGCGCCAGCAGCTTGGCGGGATTCGGTACTACTAATGAAAAACTGTTTTTT
CDR3aa: CASSLAGFGTTNEKLFF

j_gene: TRBJ1-1
d_gene: TRBD1
v_gene: TRBV29-1
abundance: .
CDR3nt: TGCAGCGTTTCTTCAGGGGGCAGTAGGACTGAAGCTTTCTTT
CDR3aa: CSVSSGGSRTEAFF

j_gene: TRBJ1-2
d_gene: .
v_gene: TRBV30
abundance: .
CDR3nt: TGTGCCTGGAGTGTCGGCCACTATGGCTACACCTTC
CDR3aa: CAWSVGHYGYTF

j_gene: TRBJ1-5
d_gene: TRBD1
v_gene: TRBV2
abundance: .
CDR3nt: TGTGCCAGCACCGGGACAGGGGGCGCCCAGCCCCAGCATTTT
CDR3aa: CASTGTGGAQPQHF

j_gene: TRBJ1-5
d_gene: .
v_gene: TRBV30
abundance: .
CDR3nt: TGTGCCTGGAGTGTACGAAGAGATCAGCCCCAGCATTTT
CDR3aa: CAWSVRRDQPQHF

j_gene: TRBJ2-2
d_gene: .
v_gene: TRBV6-1
abundance: .
CDR3nt: TGTGCCAGCAGTGGGTTACAATCGATAGGGGCCGGGGAGCTGTTTTTT
CDR3aa: CASSGLQSIGAGELFF

j_gene: TRBJ2-3
d_gene: TRBD2
v_gene: TRBV3-1/TRBV3-2
abundance: .
CDR3nt: TGTGCCAGCAGCCCAAGTAGCGGGGTCGCAGATACGCAGTATTTT
CDR3aa: CASSPSSGVADTQYF

j_gene: TRBJ2-3
d_gene: .
v_gene: TRBV21-1
abundance: .
CDR3nt: TGTGCCAGCAGCAAAGTGGACAGGGGTTTGGCTCCGGGGCTAGATACGCAGTATTTT
CDR3aa: CASSKVDRGLAPGLDTQYF

j_gene: TRBJ1-1
d_gene: .
v_gene: TRBV9
abundance: .
CDR3nt: TGTGCCAGCAGCGTCAGTTTGAACACTGAAGCTTTCTTT
CDR3aa: CASSVSLNTEAFF

j_gene: TRBJ2-1
d_gene: .
v_gene: TRBV3-1/TRBV3-2
abundance: .
CDR3nt: TGTGCCAGCAGCCCCCAAGCGGTAAGCTTAAGTGAGCAGTTCTTC
CDR3aa: CASSPQAVSLSEQFF

j_gene: TRBJ1-3
d_gene: .
v_gene: TRBV4-1
abundance: .
CDR3nt: TGCGCCAGCAGCCATGTATCCTTGAACACCATATATTTT
CDR3aa: CASSHVSLNTIYF

j_gene: TRBJ1-1
d_gene: TRBD1
v_gene: TRBV5-1
abundance: .
CDR3nt: TGCGCCAGCAGCCCTACCGGACAGGGAGTGTCTGAAGCTTTCTTT
CDR3aa: CASSPTGQGVSEAFF

j_gene: TRBJ1-2
d_gene: TRBD1
v_gene: TRBV18
abundance: .
CDR3nt: TGTGCCAGCTCACCCGCGGGACAGCCTGTCTATGGCTACACCTTC
CDR3aa: CASSPAGQPVYGYTF

j_gene: TRBJ2-6
d_gene: TRBD1
v_gene: TRBV6-2/TRBV6-3
abundance: once
CDR3nt: TGTGCCAGCAGTTTATACAGGGGATTCAACTCTGGGGCCAACGTCCTGACTTTC
CDR3aa: CASSLYRGFNSGANVLTF

j_gene: TRBJ2-1
d_gene: TRBD2
v_gene: TRBV6-2/TRBV6-3
abundance: .
CDR3nt: TGTGCCAGCAGTTACGCGACAACGGGACTAGCGAGATACAATGAGCAGTTCTTC
CDR3aa: CASSYATTGLARYNEQFF

j_gene: TRBJ2-5
d_gene: .
v_gene: TRBV27
abundance: .
CDR3nt: TGTGCCAGCAGTTTCGTAGTGGGTGAGACCCAGTACTTC
CDR3aa: CASSFVVGETQYF

j_gene: TRBJ1-5
d_gene: .
v_gene: TRBV30
abundance: .
CDR3nt: TGTGCCTGGAGTGTTGGGGGAGGAGGCAATCAGCCCCAGCATTTT
CDR3aa: CAWSVGGGGNQPQHF

j_gene: TRBJ2-2
d_gene: TRBD1
v_gene: TRBV5-5
abundance: .
CDR3nt: TGTGCCAGCAGCCGCCGGGACAGGGGAACCGGGGAGCTGTTTTTT
CDR3aa: CASSRRDRGTGELFF

j_gene: TRBJ1-5
d_gene: .
v_gene: TRBV6-5
abundance: .
CDR3nt: TGTGCCAGCAGGCGTCCTGGGGGATTTTATCAGCCCCAGCATTTT
CDR3aa: CASRRPGGFYQPQHF

j_gene: TRBJ1-3
d_gene: .
v_gene: TRBV3-1/TRBV3-2
abundance: once
CDR3nt: TGTGCCAGCAGCCAAGAGTCCTCTGGAAACACCATATATTTT
CDR3aa: CASSQESSGNTIYF

j_gene: TRBJ1-3
d_gene: .
v_gene: TRBV18
abundance: once
CDR3nt: TGTGCCAGCTCACCACGGCAGAGCTCTGGAAACACCATATATTTT
CDR3aa: CASSPRQSSGNTIYF

j_gene: TRBJ2-1
d_gene: .
v_gene: TRBV9
abundance: once
CDR3nt: TGTGCCAGCAGCGTTGGCGGCTCGGGCCATGAGCAGTTCTTC
CDR3aa: CASSVGGSGHEQFF